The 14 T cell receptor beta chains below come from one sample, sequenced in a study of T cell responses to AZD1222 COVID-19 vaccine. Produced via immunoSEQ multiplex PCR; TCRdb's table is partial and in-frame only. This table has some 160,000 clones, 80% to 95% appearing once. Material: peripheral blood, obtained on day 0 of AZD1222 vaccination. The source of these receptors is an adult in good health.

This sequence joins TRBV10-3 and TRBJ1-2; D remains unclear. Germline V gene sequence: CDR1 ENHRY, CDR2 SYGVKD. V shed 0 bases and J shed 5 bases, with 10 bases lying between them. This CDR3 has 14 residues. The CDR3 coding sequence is TGTGCCATCAGTGAGTCGGGAGGGCCGTATGGCTACACCTTC. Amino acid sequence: CAISESGGPYGYTF.

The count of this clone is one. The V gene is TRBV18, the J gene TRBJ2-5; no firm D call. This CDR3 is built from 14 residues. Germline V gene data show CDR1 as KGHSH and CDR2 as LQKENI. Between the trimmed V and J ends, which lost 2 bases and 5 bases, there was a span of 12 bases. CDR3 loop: CASSPGSLRETQYF. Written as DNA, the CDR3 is TGTGCCAGCTCACCAGGAAGTCTCCGGGAGACCCAGTACTTC.

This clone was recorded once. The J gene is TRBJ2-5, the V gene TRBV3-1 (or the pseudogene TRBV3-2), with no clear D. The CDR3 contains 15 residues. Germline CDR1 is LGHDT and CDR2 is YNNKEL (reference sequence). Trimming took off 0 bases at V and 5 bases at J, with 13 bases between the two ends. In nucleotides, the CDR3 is TGTGCCAGCAGCCAAGATGGAGCTAGAACGGAGACCCAGTACTTC. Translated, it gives CASSQDGARTETQYF.

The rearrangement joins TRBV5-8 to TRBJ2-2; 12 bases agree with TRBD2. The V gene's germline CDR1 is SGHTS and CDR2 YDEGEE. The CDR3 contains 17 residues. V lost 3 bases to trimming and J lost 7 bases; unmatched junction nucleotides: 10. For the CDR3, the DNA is TGTGCCAGCAGCTGGACCGGACTAGCGGGATTTGGCGGGGAGCTGTTTTTT. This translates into CASSWTGLAGFGGELFF.

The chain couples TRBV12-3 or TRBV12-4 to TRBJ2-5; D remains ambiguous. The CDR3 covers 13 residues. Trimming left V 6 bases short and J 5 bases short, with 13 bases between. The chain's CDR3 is CASRLPERETQYF. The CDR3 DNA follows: TGTGCCAGCAGGCTGCCCGAAAGGGAGACCCAGTACTTC.

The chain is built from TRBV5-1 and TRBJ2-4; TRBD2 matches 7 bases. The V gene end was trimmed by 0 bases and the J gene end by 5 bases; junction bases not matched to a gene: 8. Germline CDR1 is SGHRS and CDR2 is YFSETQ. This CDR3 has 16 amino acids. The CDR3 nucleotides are TGCGCCAGCAGCTTGGCCGGGGGGTTCGTGGAAAACATTCAGTACTTC. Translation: CASSLAGGFVENIQYF.

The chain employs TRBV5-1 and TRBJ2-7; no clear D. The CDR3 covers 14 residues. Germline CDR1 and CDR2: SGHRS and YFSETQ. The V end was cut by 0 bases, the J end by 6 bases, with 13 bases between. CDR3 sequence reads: CASSLVYRGLEQYF. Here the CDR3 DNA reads TGCGCCAGCAGCTTGGTTTATAGAGGTCTCGAGCAGTACTTC.

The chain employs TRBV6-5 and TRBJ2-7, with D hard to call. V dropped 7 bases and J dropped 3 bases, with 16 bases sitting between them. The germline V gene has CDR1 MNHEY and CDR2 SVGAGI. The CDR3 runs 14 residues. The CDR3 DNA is TGTGCCAGCACGTTTAGGGCAGATCGCTACGAGCAGTACTTC. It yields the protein CASTFRADRYEQYF.

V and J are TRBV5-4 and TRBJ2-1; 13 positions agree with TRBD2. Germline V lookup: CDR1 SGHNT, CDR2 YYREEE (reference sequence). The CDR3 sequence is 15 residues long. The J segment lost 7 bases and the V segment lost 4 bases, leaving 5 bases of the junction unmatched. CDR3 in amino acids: CASSRTSGGSNEQFF. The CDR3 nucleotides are TGTGCCAGCAGCCGGACTAGCGGGGGTTCGAATGAGCAGTTCTTC.

The CDR3 nucleotides read TGTGCCAGCAGCCAAGAAGCGGTAGCCAAAAACATTCAGTACTTC. Translation: CASSQEAVAKNIQYF. The chain links TRBV4-2 to TRBJ2-4; the D gene is possibly TRBD2 (5 bases). The CDR3 covers 15 residues. V was shortened by 0 bases and J by 0 bases, with 6 bases between the two germline ends. Germline V gives CDR1 LGHNA, CDR2 YNFKEQ.

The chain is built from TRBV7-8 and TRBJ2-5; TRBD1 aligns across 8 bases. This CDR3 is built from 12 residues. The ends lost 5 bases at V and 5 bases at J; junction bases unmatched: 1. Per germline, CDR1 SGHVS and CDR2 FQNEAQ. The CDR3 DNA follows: TGTGCCAGCAGCCGGGACAGGGAGACCCAGTACTTC. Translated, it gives CASSRDRETQYF.

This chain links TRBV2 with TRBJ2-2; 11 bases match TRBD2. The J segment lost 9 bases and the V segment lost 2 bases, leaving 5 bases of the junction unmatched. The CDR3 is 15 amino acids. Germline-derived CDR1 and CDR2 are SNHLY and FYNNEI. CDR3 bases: TGTGCCAGCAGTGAACATAGCGGGGGGGCTCGGGAGCTGTTTTTT. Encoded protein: CASSEHSGGARELFF.

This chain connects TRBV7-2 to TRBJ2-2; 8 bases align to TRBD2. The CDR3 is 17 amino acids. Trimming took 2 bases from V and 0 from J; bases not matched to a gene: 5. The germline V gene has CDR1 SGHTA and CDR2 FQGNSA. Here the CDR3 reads CASSLRPSGSNTGELFF. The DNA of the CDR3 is TGTGCCAGCAGCTTAAGGCCTAGCGGGTCGAACACCGGGGAGCTGTTTTTT.

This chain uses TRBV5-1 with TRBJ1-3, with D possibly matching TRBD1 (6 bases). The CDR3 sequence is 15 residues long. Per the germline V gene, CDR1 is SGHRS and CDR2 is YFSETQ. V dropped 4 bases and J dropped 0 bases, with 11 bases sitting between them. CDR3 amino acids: CASSTGQISGNTIYF. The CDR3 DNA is TGCGCCAGCAGCACTGGACAGATCTCTGGAAACACCATATATTTT.